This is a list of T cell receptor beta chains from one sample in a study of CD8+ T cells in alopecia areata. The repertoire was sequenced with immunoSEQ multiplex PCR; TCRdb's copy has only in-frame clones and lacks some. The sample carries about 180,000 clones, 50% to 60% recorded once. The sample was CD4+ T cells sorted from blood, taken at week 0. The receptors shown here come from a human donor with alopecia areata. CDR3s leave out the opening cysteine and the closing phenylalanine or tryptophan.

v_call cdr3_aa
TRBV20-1 SARHQETQY
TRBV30 ASYRGQGNEKLF
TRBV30 AQDTGGSPLH
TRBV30 AWSPTGTGNQPQH
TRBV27 ASTPMGTGAFGGYT
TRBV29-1 SAGQGDQPQH
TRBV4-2 ASSQAVPDRNIQY
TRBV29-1 SVARRGSYEQY
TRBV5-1 ASSYSGDSTDTQY
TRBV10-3 AISDKTEAF
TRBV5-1 ASSLGNQETQY
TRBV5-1 ASSLTPLGQGRNEQF
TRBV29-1 SARGDGYT
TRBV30 AWSAGGVPEAF
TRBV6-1 ASSEVGAGELF
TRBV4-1 ASSQAGEQY
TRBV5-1 ASSFGSMGETQY
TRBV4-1 ASSQGQGYYEQY
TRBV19 ASSPLTGSGANVLT
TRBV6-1 ASKGPGYYEQY
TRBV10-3 AIRTDRGDTEAF
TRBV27 ASSSVMNEQF
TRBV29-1 SVGTVSSYEQY
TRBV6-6 ASSDGQTAPLH
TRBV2 ASSGTGTSGDLPQETQY
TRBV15 ATSRTGTNQETQY
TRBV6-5 ASSSQLANYGYT
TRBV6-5 ASSDGVAKNIQY
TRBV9 ASSVDATGPETQY
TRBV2 ASREGLYSNQPQH
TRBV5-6 ASSAGTGSGVYGYT
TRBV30 AWSETGGLRNIQY
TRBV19 ASSARGRRNTGELF
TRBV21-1 ASRKGGGPGTQY
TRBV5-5 ASRRGGPSMMDTQY
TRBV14 ASSQQLAATDTQY
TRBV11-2 ASSSGSGETQY
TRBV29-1 SVGPMNTEAF
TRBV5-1 ASSSSGGLRTDTQY
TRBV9 ASSVGGQGREPQH
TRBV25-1 ASGIGEKLF
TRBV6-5 ASSVPGRSYEQY
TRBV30 AWSVRPNSPLH
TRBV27 ASSSDPTGFHGYT
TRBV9 ASSVGGAYNEQF
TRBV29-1 SAGTSMNTEAF
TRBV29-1 SVPDSGANVLT
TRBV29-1 SVGPLLGETQY
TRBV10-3 AISGGQANYGYT